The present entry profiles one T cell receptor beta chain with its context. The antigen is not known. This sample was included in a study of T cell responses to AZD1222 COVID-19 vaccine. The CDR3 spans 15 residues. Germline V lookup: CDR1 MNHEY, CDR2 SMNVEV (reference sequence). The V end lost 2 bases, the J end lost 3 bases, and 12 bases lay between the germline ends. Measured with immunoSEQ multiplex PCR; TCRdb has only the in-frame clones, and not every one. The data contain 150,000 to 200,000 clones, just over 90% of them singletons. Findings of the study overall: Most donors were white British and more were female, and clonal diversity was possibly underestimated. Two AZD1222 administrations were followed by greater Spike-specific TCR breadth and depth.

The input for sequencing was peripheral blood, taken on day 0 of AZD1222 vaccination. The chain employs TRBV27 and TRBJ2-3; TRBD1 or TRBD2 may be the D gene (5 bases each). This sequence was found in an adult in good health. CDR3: CASSLGGRRTDTQYF. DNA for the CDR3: TGTGCCAGCAGTTTAGGGGGTAGGAGGACAGATACGCAGTATTTT.